This is a list of T cell receptor beta chains from one sample in a study of cytomegalovirus exposure and HLA in healthy donors. Assay used: immunoSEQ multiplex PCR; TCRdb lists only in-frame clones, some missing. This sample carries fewer than 130,000 clones, 50% to 70% of them seen once, and the ten largest clones take 3.5% to 4%. Sequenced: PBMCs. These receptors came from a man younger than 40 in good health and CMV-seropositive. Each CDR3 is given with its conserved first and last residue. D genes are given only for firm matches. Size values are once, few and many counts, or a class for expanded clones, and some rows have none.

>.|TRBD2|TRBV5-8|TRBJ2-2
CASSKERGGYTGELFF
TGTGCCAGCAGCAAAGAGCGGGGGGGATACACCGGGGAGCTGTTTTTT
>few|.|TRBV19|TRBJ1-1
CASAHGGRTEAFF
TGTGCCAGTGCGCACGGCGGTCGGACTGAAGCTTTCTTT
>.|TRBD2|TRBV13|TRBJ2-7
CASSPSPPGGYTYEQYF
TGTGCCAGCAGCCCCTCCCCCCCCGGGGGGTACACCTACGAGCAGTACTTC
>.|TRBD1|TRBV13|TRBJ1-1
CASRIAGQTPEAFF
TGTGCCAGCAGGATTGCGGGACAGACCCCTGAAGCTTTCTTT
>.|.|TRBV2|TRBJ2-7
CANHPRGFSHEQYF
TGTGCCAACCATCCCCGGGGGTTCTCCCACGAGCAGTACTTC
>.|TRBD2|TRBV5-1|TRBJ2-1
CASSLAAGAVNEQFF
TGCGCCAGCAGCTTGGCAGCGGGGGCGGTCAATGAGCAGTTCTTC
>.|.|TRBV15|TRBJ1-2
CATSRDRSGYGYTF
TGTGCCACCAGCAGAGACAGGAGCGGCTATGGCTACACCTTC
>few|.|TRBV5-5|TRBJ2-1
CASSFGGASSYNEQFF
TGTGCCAGCAGCTTTGGCGGCGCCAGCTCCTACAATGAGCAGTTCTTC
>.|TRBD1|TRBV5-1|TRBJ1-4
CASSLTGARGEKLFF
TGCGCCAGCAGCTTGACAGGGGCCAGGGGTGAAAAACTGTTTTTT
>few|.|TRBV5-1|TRBJ1-1
CASSPAGILNTEAFF
TGCGCCAGCAGCCCCGCCGGGATACTGAACACTGAAGCTTTCTTT
>.|TRBD2|TRBV11-2|TRBJ2-2
CASTLVGGWNTGELFF
TGTGCCAGCACCCTAGTGGGGGGGTGGAACACCGGGGAGCTGTTTTTT
>.|.|TRBV6-1|TRBJ1-2
CASSGQVANYGYTF
TGTGCCAGCAGTGGACAGGTAGCTAACTATGGCTACACCTTC
>.|TRBD1|TRBV6-6|TRBJ1-1
CASRPTDRWNTEAFF
TGTGCCAGCAGACCCACGGACAGGTGGAACACTGAAGCTTTCTTT
>few|.|TRBV21-1|TRBJ2-7
CASSPGGLHEQYF
TGTGCCAGCAGCCCCGGGGGGCTACACGAGCAGTACTTC
>few|.|TRBV5-1|TRBJ1-2
CASSSTVLLGYTF
TGCGCCAGCAGCTCGACAGTCCTTCTTGGCTACACCTTC
>.|.|TRBV4-1|TRBJ1-1
CASSPAGLTEAFF
TGCGCCAGCAGCCCCGCGGGCCTCACTGAAGCTTTCTTT
>few|.|TRBV27|TRBJ1-2
CASSLSTGANYGYTF
TGTGCCAGCAGTTTATCAACGGGAGCTAACTATGGCTACACCTTC
>.|TRBD1|TRBV6-1|TRBJ1-2
CASTPGQGAVNGYTF
TGTGCCAGCACTCCGGGACAGGGGGCAGTCAATGGCTACACCTTC
>few|.|TRBV7-2|TRBJ2-1
CASSLMGAEQFF
TGTGCCAGCAGCTTAATGGGGGCTGAGCAGTTCTTC
>.|.|TRBV30|TRBJ1-2
CAWSEGTAGAGYTF
TGTGCCTGGAGTGAGGGGACCGCGGGGGCTGGCTACACCTTC
>few|.|TRBV7-9|TRBJ1-1
CATTKGTEAFF
TGTGCCACCACCAAGGGGACTGAAGCTTTCTTT
>few|.|TRBV9|TRBJ1-2
CASSARAGAPTF
TGTGCCAGCAGCGCGAGAGCAGGGGCTCCCACCTTC
>once|TRBD2|TRBV30|TRBJ2-3
CAWVQAGVYTQYF
TGTGCCTGGGTACAAGCGGGGGTGTATACGCAGTATTTT
>.|.|TRBV6-5|TRBJ2-1
CASRDPGTRNEQFF
TGTGCCAGCAGGGACCCGGGAACCCGCAATGAGCAGTTCTTC
>.|.|TRBV11-2|TRBJ2-1
CASSSDGVGGNEQFF
TGTGCCAGCAGCTCCGACGGTGTGGGGGGCAATGAGCAGTTCTTC
>.|TRBD2|TRBV2|TRBJ2-3
CASSQTSGGALAGDTQYF
TGTGCCAGCAGTCAAACTAGCGGGGGGGCCCTTGCAGGCGATACGCAGTATTTT
>.|.|TRBV5-1|TRBJ1-2
CASSPGKVLPLNYGYTF
TGCGCCAGCAGCCCCGGGAAAGTCCTACCCCTCAACTATGGCTACACCTTC
>few|TRBD2|TRBV30|TRBJ2-5
CAWSAGGGSAETQYF
TGTGCCTGGAGTGCGGGGGGGGGCTCTGCCGAGACCCAGTACTTC
>few|.|TRBV4-2|TRBJ2-2
CASSQETGGIDTGELFF
TGTGCCAGCAGCCAAGAGACTGGGGGGATAGACACCGGGGAGCTGTTTTTT
>.|.|TRBV11-3|TRBJ2-1
CASSLGYINEQFF
TGTGCCAGCAGCTTAGGTTATATCAATGAGCAGTTCTTC
>once|.|TRBV25-1|TRBJ2-1
CASTEGSGEQFF
TGTGCCAGCACCGAAGGGAGTGGTGAGCAGTTCTTC
>few|TRBD1|TRBV30|TRBJ1-2
CAWSVFRTGGSYGYTF
TGTGCCTGGAGTGTATTCCGGACAGGAGGATCCTATGGCTACACCTTC
>.|.|TRBV19|TRBJ1-5
CASSIDTYSNQPQHF
TGTGCCAGTAGTATCGACACTTATAGCAATCAGCCCCAGCATTTT
>.|.|TRBV18|TRBJ2-7
CASSTTGFDEQYF
TGTGCCAGCTCAACAACAGGGTTTGACGAGCAGTACTTC
>.|TRBD1|TRBV6-5|TRBJ1-6
CASRRQGWGDSPLHF
TGTGCCAGCAGGAGACAGGGGTGGGGGGATTCACCCCTCCACTTT
>.|.|TRBV23-1|TRBJ2-7
CASSPWGGEQYF
TGCGCCAGCAGCCCCTGGGGCGGCGAGCAGTACTTC
>.|.|TRBV2|TRBJ2-3
CASSGQRNTQYF
TGTGCCAGCAGTGGGCAACGAAATACGCAGTATTTT
>once|.|TRBV5-1|TRBJ1-1
CASSSGDTEAFF
TGCGCCAGCAGCTCAGGCGACACTGAAGCTTTCTTT
>.|TRBD1|TRBV28|TRBJ2-7
CASSSGQMYEQYF
TGTGCCAGCAGTTCGGGACAGATGTACGAGCAGTACTTC
>.|.|TRBV6-5|TRBJ2-7
CASSYTGLNEQYF
TGTGCCAGCAGTTACACAGGGTTGAACGAGCAGTACTTC
>.|TRBD1|TRBV19|TRBJ1-2
CASSIPTGRGDAYTF
TGTGCCAGTAGTATACCGACAGGGCGAGGGGATGCCTACACCTTC
>.|.|TRBV6-1|TRBJ1-1
CASSLYLHRETEAFF
TGTGCCAGCAGTCTCTACCTACACCGGGAAACTGAAGCTTTCTTT
>once|.|TRBV6-6|TRBJ1-2
CASSYSRGNYGYTF
TGTGCCAGCAGTTACTCAAGGGGCAACTATGGCTACACCTTC
>.|TRBD2|TRBV7-6|TRBJ2-5
CASSLGASGETQYF
TGTGCCAGCAGCTTAGGGGCTAGCGGAGAGACCCAGTACTTC
>.|TRBD2|TRBV27|TRBJ2-5
CASRSGSGGLETQYF
TGTGCCAGCAGATCGGGTAGCGGGGGGTTAGAGACCCAGTACTTC
>few|TRBD2|TRBV27|TRBJ2-1
CASSLLSGGATEQFF
TGTGCCAGCAGTTTATTGTCCGGGGGGGCCACTGAGCAGTTCTTC
>.|.|TRBV19|TRBJ1-2
CASIPPQGRGYTF
TGTGCCAGTATACCGCCGCAGGGTAGAGGCTACACCTTC
>.|.|TRBV29-1|TRBJ2-1
CSVEGLNSYNEQFF
TGCAGCGTTGAAGGACTGAACTCCTACAATGAGCAGTTCTTC
>.|TRBD2|TRBV27|TRBJ2-7
CASTSATYEQYF
TGTGCCAGTACTAGCGCCACCTACGAGCAGTACTTC
>.|.|TRBV18|TRBJ2-5
CASSPGGQNVLGTQYF
TGTGCCAGCTCACCCGGGGGACAGAACGTTTTAGGGACCCAGTACTTC
>.|TRBD1|TRBV2|TRBJ1-5
CASSDSGGIVAQHF
TGTGCCAGCAGTGATTCAGGGGGGATAGTGGCCCAGCATTTT
>.|.|TRBV11-2|TRBJ2-3
CASSLDGFTQYF
TGTGCCAGCAGCTTAGACGGTTTTACGCAGTATTTT
>few|.|TRBV6-5|TRBJ2-2
CASRTDSPVGELFF
TGTGCCAGCAGAACCGACAGCCCGGTCGGGGAGCTGTTTTTT
>.|.|TRBV4-2|TRBJ1-5
CASSQDMGQQMGGQPQHF
TGTGCCAGCAGCCAAGATATGGGACAACAGATGGGTGGGCAGCCCCAGCATTTT
>few|TRBD1|TRBV5-1|TRBJ2-7
CASSYGTGSYEQYF
TGCGCCAGCAGCTACGGGACAGGGTCCTACGAGCAGTACTTC